The present TCR beta chain was sequenced within a study of cytomegalovirus exposure and HLA in healthy donors. Vbeta (60) and Jbeta (13) primers were used in the PCR. Data came from immunoSEQ multiplex PCR; TCRdb stores just in-frame clones and leaves some out. The specimen's table records roughly 120,000 clones. The CDR3 is made up of 16 amino acids. V lost 1 base, J lost 3 bases, and 7 bases stayed unmatched. Germline loops: CDR1 GTSNPN, CDR2 SVGIG (reference sequence). The V and J genes are TRBV30 and TRBJ1-5; 9 bases match TRBD1. This sequence was found in a man aged 35-49 years in good health and CMV-seronegative. The specimen sequenced was PBMCs. The CDR3 nucleotides are TGTGCCTGGAGTGATGGGGGGACAGGGAACAATCAGCCCCAGCATTTT. Amino acids: CAWSDGGTGNNQPQHF.